Detailed here is one TCR beta chain. Antigen: not known. Sequenced by immunoSEQ multiplex PCR; TCRdb stores in-frame clones only, minus some. The data hold about 90,000 clones, with 70% to 85% observed a single time. Time point defined: blood 4 weeks post-SBRT, at nephrectomy. This sample's treatment: 15 Gy SBRT to primary tumor, nephrectomy 4 weeks later. Serial blood draws occurred at baseline and 2 and 4 weeks post-SBRT. The germline V gene encodes CDR1 SGHNT and CDR2 YENEEA. The CDR3 has 14 amino acids. The V and J ends lost 5 bases and 6 bases respectively, with 15 bases between them. The sample originates from a study of radiation and T cells in renal cell carcinoma. Points from the study as a whole: In blood, top tumor clones expanded by 2 weeks, shrinking by 4.

This material consisted of blood, taken from a patient whose treatment included radiotherapy and nephrectomy. The chain links TRBV11-3 to TRBJ2-3; perhaps TRBD2 as D (5 bases). The clonotype comes from a man aged 60 to 75 with renal cell carcinoma. CDR3 region: CASSRRGSQDTQYF. The CDR3 nucleotides read TGTGCCAGCAGCCGCCGGGGATCACAGGATACGCAGTATTTT.